The 28 T cell receptor beta chains listed next were all sequenced from one sample in a study of cytomegalovirus exposure and HLA in healthy donors. The primer mix had 60 Vbeta and 13 Jbeta primers. TCRdb's table, derived via immunoSEQ multiplex PCR, lists solely in-frame clones and lacks some. The sample records roughly 200,000 clones, 80% being singletons. Input material: PBMCs. These receptors were taken from a boy aged 5-17 years in good health and CMV-seronegative.

The V gene is TRBV7-9, the J gene TRBJ2-2, with a weak D call TRBD1 (5 bases). V lost 1 base to trimming and J lost 4 bases, with 19 bases between them. The CDR3 has 18 amino acids. Germline-derived CDR1 and CDR2 are SEHNR and FQNEAQ (reference sequence). The CDR3 DNA sequence: TGTGCCAGCAGCTTAGGTAGGACACACCCTAGGATCACCGGGGAGCTGTTTTTT. As protein: CASSLGRTHPRITGELFF.

The V gene is TRBV6-6, the J gene TRBJ2-7; 7 bases are shared with TRBD1. This CDR3 has 14 residues. Germline V gives CDR1 MNHNY, CDR2 SVGAGI (reference sequence). V trimming: 6 bases; J trimming: 3 bases; junction bases outside the gene matches: 8. In nucleotides, the CDR3 is TGTGCCAGCAGGCGCGAGACAGGGCACTACGAGCAGTACTTC. It translates to CASRRETGHYEQYF.

The chain couples TRBV7-2 to TRBJ1-2; no clear D. Germline V lookup: CDR1 SGHTA, CDR2 FQGNSA. The CDR3 has 14 residues. Trimming stripped 2 bases from V and 2 bases from J, with 9 bases between. DNA for the CDR3: TGTGCCAGCAGCTTATATCAGGAAAACTATGGCTACACCTTC. It translates to CASSLYQENYGYTF.

The genes are TRBV4-2 and TRBJ1-1; 7 nucleotides align to TRBD1. The CDR3 is made up of 15 amino acids. V gave up 5 bases and J gave up 5 bases; unmatched junction bases: 11. Germline V gene lookup returns CDR1 LGHNA and CDR2 YNFKEQ. The CDR3 here is CASSGNYRGVTEAFF. CDR3 coding DNA: TGTGCCAGCAGCGGAAACTACAGGGGCGTAACTGAAGCTTTCTTT.

The V call is TRBV27, the J call TRBJ1-1, with D hard to call. The germline gives CDR1 MNHEY, CDR2 SMNVEV (reference sequence). There are 15 residues in the CDR3. Trimming removed 2 bases at V and 4 bases at J, with 14 bases between. CDR3 DNA: TGTGCCAGCAGTTTAATTTCTGTGGCTGGCACTGAAGCTTTCTTT. Translated, it gives CASSLISVAGTEAFF.

This clone came up a few times. CDR3 residues: CASSEAEQGNTEAFF. The CDR3 DNA follows: TGTGCCAGCAGTGAGGCCGAACAGGGGAACACTGAAGCTTTCTTT. The V and J genes are TRBV6-1 and TRBJ1-1; a possible D gene is TRBD1 (6 bases). Trimming cost V 3 bases and J 1 base, with 12 bases left between them. Germline values: CDR1 MNHNS, CDR2 SASEGT. This CDR3 is built from 15 residues.

V gene TRBV9 combines with J gene TRBJ2-3, with D possibly TRBD2 on 6 matching bases. The CDR3 loop spans 15 amino acids. CDR1 and CDR2 (germline): SGDLS, YYNGEE. Between the trimmed V and J ends, which lost 0 bases and 0 bases, there was a span of 8 bases. CDR3 in amino acids: CASSVVGLSTDTQYF. CDR3 bases: TGTGCCAGCAGCGTAGTGGGACTTAGCACAGATACGCAGTATTTT.

The chain combines TRBV7-2 with TRBJ2-5; D ambiguous. The germline V and J ends were trimmed by 2 bases and 4 bases, with 14 bases remaining between them. The CDR3 runs 15 residues. The germline CDR1 and CDR2 sequences are SGHTA and FQGNSA. CDR3 nucleotides: TGTGCCAGCAGCTTATATTTTGGCAGAGGAGAGACCCAGTACTTC. This gives the protein CASSLYFGRGETQYF.

This clone was seen a single time. This chain uses TRBV14 with TRBJ2-3; 12 bases agree with TRBD2. Germline-derived CDR1 and CDR2 are SGHDN and FVKESK. The CDR3 runs to 17 residues. Germline trimming cut 2 bases from V and 0 bases from J; bases unmatched to any gene: 3. CDR3 amino acids: CASSQLAGGPSTDTQYF. The CDR3 nucleotides read TGTGCCAGCAGCCAACTAGCGGGAGGGCCGAGCACAGATACGCAGTATTTT. The whole variable domain, remainder taken from reference TRBV14 and TRBJ2-3, is EAGVTQFPSHSVIEKGQTVTLRCDPISGHDNLYWYRRVMGKEIKFLLHFVKESKQDESGMPNNRFLAERTGGTYSTLKVQPAELEDSGVYFCASSQLAGGPSTDTQYFGPGTRLTVL.

V is TRBV4-1 and J is TRBJ1-2; the match to TRBD1 covers 11 bases. V gave up 4 bases and J gave up 8 bases; unmatched junction bases: 6. The CDR3 consists of 14 residues. The V gene's germline CDR1 is MGHRA and CDR2 YSYEKL. CDR3 DNA sequence: TGCGCCAGCAGCCGCTATTGGACAGGGGGCGGCTACACCTTC. This translates into CASSRYWTGGGYTF.

In DNA, the CDR3 is TGTGCCAGCTCGGCCGGGGCTAGCGGGGATTACAATGAGCAGTTCTTC. Protein sequence: CASSAGASGDYNEQFF. The gene calls are TRBV6-4 and TRBJ2-1; TRBD2 matches at 9 bases. Germline V lookup: CDR1 MRHNA, CDR2 SNTAGT. Unmatched junction bases numbered 12, after V lost 8 bases and J lost 4 bases. This CDR3 spans 16 amino acids.

The V gene is TRBV5-6, the J gene TRBJ2-7, with D possibly TRBD1 on 5 matching bases. Between the trimmed V and J ends, which lost 6 bases and 1 base, there was a span of 14 bases. This CDR3 comprises 14 residues. In germline, CDR1 is SGHDT, CDR2 YYEEEE. The CDR3 region has the DNA TGTGCCAGCAACCAAAGGGGTTTATCCTACGAGCAGTACTTC. This gives the protein CASNQRGLSYEQYF.

This rearrangement joins TRBV6-5 to TRBJ1-5, with D possibly matching TRBD1 (6 bases). The CDR3 is 15 residues long. V lost 6 bases and J lost 3, with 15 bases in between. CDR1 and CDR2 (germline): MNHEY, SVGAGI. CDR3 sequence: CASRQLQGSNQPQHF. The DNA for the CDR3 is TGTGCCAGCAGACAACTACAGGGTTCCAATCAGCCCCAGCATTTT.

The chain has TRBV5-8 and TRBJ1-5; D gene uncertain. Per germline, CDR1 SGHTS and CDR2 YDEGEE. V lost 0 bases to trimming and J lost 1 base, with 8 bases between them. CDR3 length: 15 residues. The DNA of the CDR3 is TGTGCCAGCAGCTTGGAATTCATCAGCAATCAGCCCCAGCATTTT. This codes for CASSLEFISNQPQHF.

This rearrangement joins TRBV5-6 to TRBJ2-7; 7 nucleotides match TRBD1. CDR1 is SGHDT, CDR2 YYEEEE, per germline. This CDR3 spans 15 amino acids. J gave up 5 bases and V 4 bases, and 12 bases lay outside the gene matches. The CDR3 DNA reads as TGTGCCAGCAGCCAGGTCAGGGGGTTTTCGAACGAGCAGTACTTC. It is translated as CASSQVRGFSNEQYF.

V gene TRBV19 combines with J gene TRBJ2-7; 9 nucleotides match TRBD1. The length of the CDR3 is 15 residues. The V and J ends lost 4 bases and 7 bases, in that order; junction bases with no gene match: 11. The germline CDR1 and CDR2 sequences are LNHDA and SQIVND (reference sequence). This chain's CDR3 is CASSTPGQGRWEQYF. The CDR3 DNA reads TGTGCCAGTAGTACTCCGGGACAGGGTCGTTGGGAGCAGTACTTC.

This clone appeared once. The CDR3 bases are TGCGCCAGCAGCTTGCTACCAGCGAGCTCCTACAATGAGCAGTTCTTC. As protein: CASSLLPASSYNEQFF. V is TRBV5-1 and J is TRBJ2-1; D gene unclear. V was clipped by 1 base and J by 0 bases, with 11 bases between them. CDR3 length equals 16 residues. Germline V gene sequence: CDR1 SGHRS, CDR2 YFSETQ.

The chain links TRBV29-1 to TRBJ2-3; 7 nucleotides match TRBD2. Trimming at V came to 7 bases and at J to 3 bases, leaving 4 bases not matched to a gene. This CDR3 spans 12 amino acids. The V gene's germline CDR1 is SQVTM and CDR2 ANQGSEA. The CDR3 sequence is CSGGRVTDTQYF. CDR3 coding DNA: TGCAGCGGGGGGAGGGTGACAGATACGCAGTATTTT.

This clone came up a few times. The chain is built from TRBV9 and TRBJ1-1; 7 bases are shared with TRBD1. The V gene's germline CDR1 is SGDLS and CDR2 YYNGEE. After removal of 7 bases from V and 1 base from J, the junction contained 7 bases not matched to a gene. The CDR3 extends over 14 amino acids. CDR3 in DNA: TGTGCCAGCTCCAGGGGGGTGACGAACACTGAAGCTTTCTTT. This sequence encodes CASSRGVTNTEAFF.

This clone was recorded once. The gene calls are TRBV11-2 and TRBJ2-7, with D perhaps matching TRBD2 (5 bases). Between the trimmed V and J ends, which lost 1 base and 2 bases, there was a span of 15 bases. CDR3 size: 16 residues. Germline assignment: CDR1 SGHAT and CDR2 FQNNGV. CDR3 region: CASSLVRGRRAYEQYF. The CDR3 nucleotides are TGTGCCAGCAGCTTAGTAAGAGGGCGGCGTGCCTACGAGCAGTACTTC.

The V call is TRBV7-2, the J call TRBJ1-3, with D tentatively TRBD1 (5 bases). V shed 3 bases and J shed 4 bases, with 16 bases lying between them. Germline CDR1 and CDR2: SGHTA and FQGNSA. This CDR3 is built from 16 residues. CDR3 nucleotide sequence: TGTGCCAGCAGCTTGGGGGGTGGGAGGAAAGGAAACACCATATATTTT. Translation gives CASSLGGGRKGNTIYF. The full variable domain, with the rest looked up from reference TRBV7-2 and TRBJ1-3, is GAGVSQSPSNKVTEKGKDVELRCDPISGHTALYWYRQSLGQGLEFLIYFQGNSAPDKSGLPSDRFSAERTGGSVSTLTIQRTQQEDSAVYLCASSLGGGRKGNTIYFGEGSWLTVV.

This rearrangement joins TRBV10-3 to TRBJ2-5; 7 bases agree with TRBD1. The CDR3 sequence is 14 residues long. Germline CDR1 and CDR2: ENHRY and SYGVKD. V dropped 5 bases and J dropped 3; count of bases not matched to a gene: 6. In DNA, the CDR3 is TGTGCCATCAGTAACACGGGACAGAAAGAGACCCAGTACTTC. Translation: CAISNTGQKETQYF.

The CDR3 DNA is TGTGCCAGCAGTGAAATTATTAGGCGGAAGAACACTGAAGCTTTCTTT. It translates to CASSEIIRRKNTEAFF. This chain links TRBV2 with TRBJ1-1; no clear D gene. Germline CDR1 reads SNHLY; CDR2 reads FYNNEI. This CDR3 is 16 amino acids long. Trimming left V 2 bases short and J 1 base short, with 14 bases between.

J is TRBJ2-7 and V is TRBV30; a possible D gene is TRBD1 (6 bases). The germline V gene has CDR1 GTSNPN and CDR2 SVGIG (reference sequence). There are 13 residues in the CDR3. The V end lost 8 bases, the J end lost 6 bases, and 20 bases lay between the germline ends. Here the CDR3 DNA reads TGTGCCGGGTTTGGGGGCGAAGGGGGCGAGCAGTACTTC. Translating gives CAGFGGEGGEQYF.

The chain is built from TRBV13 and TRBJ1-3; D remains unclear. This CDR3 comprises 15 residues. The V end lost 5 bases, the J end lost 10 bases, and 21 bases lay between the germline ends. CDR1 is PRHDT, CDR2 FYEKMQ, per germline (reference sequence). In DNA, the CDR3 is TGTGCCAGCAGCCGTAAATTCGACAACCTCCGGACCATATATTTT. Its protein is CASSRKFDNLRTIYF.

In its sample, this clone was seen a few times. The V and J genes are TRBV5-1 and TRBJ2-1; 9 positions agree with TRBD2. The trim removed 5 bases at V and 1 base at J, leaving 7 bases unmatched. The CDR3 totals 16 residues. CDR1 and CDR2 from the germline V gene are SGHRS and YFSETQ. The CDR3 spells CASSMTSGLSYNEQFF. The CDR3 region has the DNA TGCGCCAGCAGTATGACTAGCGGATTATCCTACAATGAGCAGTTCTTC.

This clone was seen more than once but under ten times. The chain uses TRBV29-1 and TRBJ1-1; the match to TRBD1 covers 9 bases. Losses at the gene ends were 7 bases for V and 3 bases for J; bases not matched to a gene: 3. The CDR3 runs 12 residues. Per the germline V gene, CDR1 is SQVTM and CDR2 is ANQGSEA. Here the CDR3 reads CSAGQGHTEAFF. The CDR3 DNA reads TGCAGCGCGGGACAGGGTCACACTGAAGCTTTCTTT.

This clone was counted once. The chain has TRBV19 and TRBJ1-1; possibly TRBD1 for D (5 bases). CDR1 is LNHDA and CDR2 is SQIVND in the germline V gene (reference sequence). The germline V and J ends were trimmed by 6 bases and 1 base, with 9 bases remaining between them. CDR3 length equals 13 residues. The CDR3 here is CASSLTENTEAFF. The CDR3 DNA follows: TGTGCCAGTAGCTTGACAGAGAACACTGAAGCTTTCTTT.